These 28 T cell receptor beta chains came from one sample sequenced in a study of blood T cells in healthy people across ages. A second PCR of roughly 7 to 11 cycles used a sample-barcoded 5' primer and a J-beta primer mix. TCRdb re-derived calls from the 5' RACE reads in MiXCR, one entry per CDR3 protein. The profile shows fewer than 2,000,000 distinct CDR3 sequences, approximately 32% of them singletons. Sequenced sample: blood. Receptor source: a woman in her twenties or thirties in good health.

Details on this clonotype: The junction differs from germline at one of its ends, possibly a read error. This chain links TRBV3-1 with TRBJ2-5; TRBD2 matches at 12 bases. Germline-derived CDR1 and CDR2 are LGHDT and YNNKEL (reference sequence). CDR3 length: 17 amino acids. The DNA of the CDR3 is TGTACCAGCAGCCAAGAACTAGCGGGGGGCCTGGGAGAGACCCAGTACTTC. It yields the protein CTSSQELAGGLGETQYF.

V is TRBV30 and J is TRBJ2-5; D not certain. The CDR3 is made up of 14 amino acids. Germline loops: CDR1 GTSNPN, CDR2 SVGIG (reference sequence). Trimming cost V 2 bases and J 2 bases, with 12 bases left between them. The CDR3 DNA sequence: TGTGCCTGGAGTATAAGGCTCAGACAAGAGACCCAGTACTTC. Encoded protein: CAWSIRLRQETQYF.

The chain recombines TRBV5-1 with TRBJ2-6, with D possibly TRBD1 on 5 matching bases. The CDR3 covers 16 residues. The ends were cut back, 4 bases at V and 0 bases at J, with 11 bases in the middle. Germline assignment: CDR1 SGHRS and CDR2 YFSETQ. CDR3 loop: CASSNRSSSGANVLTF. In DNA form, the CDR3 reads TGCGCCAGCAGCAACAGGTCTAGCTCTGGGGCCAACGTCCTGACTTTC.

By frequency in the sample, this clonotype is medium-sized. The rearrangement links TRBV7-2 to TRBJ2-5, with TRBD2 matching over 11 bases. The germline V gene encodes CDR1 SGHTA and CDR2 FQGNSA. The CDR3 is 16 amino acids. The junction had 7 bases not matched to a gene; V was cut back by 2 bases and J by 5 bases. CDR3 residues: CASSLLAGGVGETQYF. The CDR3, as DNA: TGTGCCAGCAGCTTACTAGCGGGAGGAGTAGGTGAGACCCAGTACTTC. Combining the CDR3 with reference TRBV7-2 and TRBJ2-5 gives the whole variable domain GAGVSQSPSNKVTEKGKDVELRCDPISGHTALYWYRQSLGQGLEFLIYFQGNSAPDKSGLPSDRFSAERTGGSVSTLTIQRTQQEDSAVYLCASSLLAGGVGETQYFGPGTRLLVL.

The rearrangement links TRBV6-5 to TRBJ2-5; D might be TRBD1 (5 bases). CDR1 is MNHEY, CDR2 SVGAGI, per germline. V shed 6 bases and J shed 5 bases, with 16 bases lying between them. The CDR3 is made up of 14 amino acids. The CDR3 region is CASRHGQGGETQYF. In DNA form, the CDR3 reads TGTGCCAGCAGGCACGGGCAGGGTGGTGAGACCCAGTACTTC.

The rearrangement uses TRBV4-1 and TRBJ2-7; TRBD1 matches at 7 bases. TRBJ2-5 explains the end of the DNA better; the J call may be wrong. This CDR3 is 16 amino acids long. Per germline, CDR1 MGHRA and CDR2 YSYEKL. DNA of the CDR3: TGCGCCAGCAGCCAAGACCCGAGGACAGGAGGAGAGACCCAGTACTTC. Its translation: CASSQDPRTGGETQYF.

Comment on this clonotype: A single base separates this from a much larger clone, so it may be a read error. The chain couples TRBV6-6 to TRBJ2-5, with a weak D call TRBD2 (6 bases). The CDR3 has 11 amino acids. V lost 7 bases, J lost 5 bases, and 8 bases lay in between. CDR1 is MNHNY, CDR2 SVGAGI, per germline (reference sequence). CDR3 protein: CASNAGETQYF. CDR3 nucleotide sequence: TGTGCCAGCAATGCGGGGGAGACCCAGTACTTC.

This clonotype was observed a handful of times. V is TRBV9 and J is TRBJ1-4, with D uncertain. From germline, CDR1 is SGDLS and CDR2 YYNGEE. Trimming cost V 0 bases and J 4 bases, with 10 bases left between them. This CDR3 region has 15 residues. The CDR3 nucleotides are TGTGCCAGCAGCGTAGAGTCAGCCTTTAATGAAAAACTGTTTTTT. Amino acid sequence: CASSVESAFNEKLFF.

This chain connects TRBV27 to TRBJ2-3; D gene uncertain. V was clipped by 6 bases and J by 0 bases, with 7 bases between them. CDR1 and CDR2 (germline): MNHEY, SMNVEV (reference sequence). The CDR3 covers 13 residues. CDR3 residues: CASRTDSTDTQYF. The CDR3 DNA reads as TGTGCCAGCAGAACAGACAGCACAGATACGCAGTATTTT.

This clonotype was observed many times. This chain connects TRBV6-2 or TRBV6-3 to TRBJ2-7; D not resolved. V was trimmed by 6 bases and J by 2 bases, leaving 17 bases between them. The CDR3 runs 15 residues. Germline CDR1 and CDR2: MNHEY and SVGEGT. DNA of the CDR3: TGTGCCAGCAGCCTTTGGGGAACGCAAGCCTACGAGCAGTACTTC. Its translation is CASSLWGTQAYEQYF.

V and J are TRBV6-2 or TRBV6-3 and TRBJ1-2; unclear D gene. Germline V lookup: CDR1 MNHEY, CDR2 SVGEGT. Trimming left V 2 bases short and J 7 bases short, with 14 bases between. The CDR3 is 14 residues long. The CDR3 is CASSYRSVSLGYTF. The CDR3 DNA sequence: TGTGCCAGCAGTTACCGTTCCGTCTCTCTTGGCTACACCTTC.

This clonotype turned up a few times. The chain combines TRBV28 with TRBJ2-3; a possible D gene is TRBD1 (5 bases). The CDR3 sequence is 16 residues long. V was trimmed by 2 bases and J by 4 bases, leaving 16 bases between them. From germline, CDR1 is MDHEN and CDR2 SYDVKM. CDR3 loop: CASSLVGQGSADTQYF. The CDR3 region has the DNA TGTGCCAGCAGTTTAGTAGGGCAGGGATCCGCAGATACGCAGTATTTT.

Note on this clonotype: Possible read error: a much larger clone is one base away. V gene TRBV20-1 combines with J gene TRBJ2-7, with 8 nucleotides matching TRBD2. The J call may be faulty, since TRBJ2-5 better matches the DNA end. The germline V gene has CDR1 DFQATT and CDR2 SNEGSKA (reference sequence). The CDR3 spans 12 residues. DNA for the CDR3: TGCAGTGCTAGCGGGGGGGAAGAGACCCAGTACTTC. Translating gives CSASGGEETQYF.

This clonotype came up once. This sequence joins TRBV2 and TRBJ2-7; D remains ambiguous. The V gene lost 6 bases and the J gene lost 2 bases, with 11 bases spanning the gap. CDR1 is SNHLY, CDR2 FYNNEI, per germline. CDR3 length: 13 residues. The CDR3 sequence is CASRKDGTYEQYF. In DNA, the CDR3 is TGTGCCAGCAGGAAAGACGGCACCTACGAGCAGTACTTC. The full variable domain, completed using reference TRBV2 and TRBJ2-7, is EPEVTQTPSHQVTQMGQEVILRCVPISNHLYFYWYRQILGQKVEFLVSFYNNEISEKSEIFDDQFSVERPDGSNFTLKIRSTKLEDSAMYFCASRKDGTYEQYFGPGTRLTVT.

The chain employs TRBV3-1 and TRBJ2-5, with TRBD2 matching 10 bases. The CDR3 is made up of 16 amino acids. Germline V gene sequence: CDR1 LGHDT, CDR2 YNNKEL (reference sequence). V lost 0 bases and J lost 10; bases outside the gene matches: 11. The CDR3 DNA sequence: TGTGCCAGCAGCCAAGACCGGCTAGCGGGAGCCTCAGGCCAGTACTTC. Translation: CASSQDRLAGASGQYF.

The rearrangement links TRBV5-1 to TRBJ2-3; perhaps TRBD2 as D (6 bases). V lost 7 bases, J lost 5 bases, and 26 bases lay in between. The CDR3 loop spans 17 amino acids. In germline, CDR1 is SGHRS, CDR2 YFSETQ. DNA of the CDR3: TGCGCCAGCCTAAGAGGAGGGCTAGGGGACCGAGGAGATACGCAGTATTTT. Translating it yields CASLRGGLGDRGDTQYF.

The genes are TRBV7-8 and TRBJ1-3; TRBD1 aligns across 8 bases. Germline lookup yields CDR1 SGHVS and CDR2 FQNEAQ. This CDR3 has 15 residues. V was clipped by 5 bases and J by 2 bases; unmatched bases: 5. As DNA, the CDR3 is TGTGCCAGCAGCCAGGACAGGGCGGCTGGAAACACCATATATTTT. It encodes CASSQDRAAGNTIYF.

This clonotype was picked up many times. The chain carries TRBV6-1 and TRBJ2-5; no reliable D call. V lost 7 bases, J lost 0 bases, and 18 bases lay in between. The germline CDR1 and CDR2 sequences are MNHNS and SASEGT. The CDR3 contains 16 residues. The CDR3 sequence is CASTQTPWSYQETQYF. DNA of the CDR3: TGTGCCAGCACTCAAACGCCGTGGTCGTACCAAGAGACCCAGTACTTC.

This clonotype has only a few counts. The gene calls are TRBV11-3 and TRBJ2-3; tentatively, D is TRBD1 (6 bases). The V end lost 1 base, the J end lost 6 bases, and 29 bases lay between the germline ends. CDR1 SGHNT and CDR2 YENEEA come from the germline V gene. This CDR3 comprises 20 residues. The CDR3 sequence: CASSLGGVGNRARRGDTQYF. In DNA, the CDR3 is TGTGCCAGCAGCTTAGGCGGAGTGGGCAACAGGGCCCGAAGGGGTGATACGCAGTATTTT. The variable domain in full, with the rest retrieved from reference TRBV11-3 and TRBJ2-3, is EAGVVQSPRYKIIEKKQPVAFWCNPISGHNTLYWYLQNLGQGPELLIRYENEEAVDDSQLPKDRFSAERLKGVDSTLKIQPAELGDSAVYLCASSLGGVGNRARRGDTQYFGPGTRLTVL.

The rearrangement joins TRBV10-3 to TRBJ2-7; D is perhaps TRBD2 (7 bases). Germline values: CDR1 ENHRY, CDR2 SYGVKD. The CDR3 consists of 16 residues. Trimming removed 6 bases from V and 1 base from J, with 19 bases in between. The CDR3 DNA sequence: TGTGCCATCAGGGAAGGGGGGGGAGTGAAATCCTACGAGCAGTACTTC. Translated: CAIREGGGVKSYEQYF.

This clonotype was seen ten or more times. V gene TRBV11-2 combines with J gene TRBJ2-1, with D tentatively TRBD2 (6 bases). CDR3 size: 15 residues. V was clipped by 1 base and J by 6 bases, with 13 bases between them. In germline, CDR1 is SGHAT, CDR2 FQNNGV. The CDR3 protein is CASSLGAGMSNEQFF. CDR3 sequence (DNA): TGTGCCAGCAGCTTAGGGGCGGGGATGAGCAATGAGCAGTTCTTC.

This clonotype has just a few counts. The V and J genes are TRBV29-1 and TRBJ1-1; D not certain. The CDR3 has 13 amino acids. Trimming took off 4 bases at V and 5 bases at J, with 14 bases between the two ends. The germline V gene has CDR1 SQVTM and CDR2 ANQGSEA. CDR3 DNA: TGCAGCGTTGGAGGGTTGATGAGGACTGAAGCTTTCTTT. This translates into CSVGGLMRTEAFF. Based on the CDR3 plus reference TRBV29-1 and TRBJ1-1, the full variable domain is SAVISQKPSRDICQRGTSLTIQCQVDSQVTMMFWYRQQPGQSLTLIATANQGSEATYESGFVIDKFPISRPNLTFSTLTVSNMSPEDSSIYLCSVGGLMRTEAFFGQGTRLTVV.

The chain carries TRBV20-1 and TRBJ2-3; D remains unclear. The germline gives CDR1 DFQATT, CDR2 SNEGSKA (reference sequence). The CDR3 runs 14 residues. Trimming removed 6 bases at V and 2 bases at J, with 15 bases between. The CDR3 nucleotides are TGCAGTGCAAGGACGGAGCTCAACACAGATACGCAGTATTTT. Its protein is CSARTELNTDTQYF.

The J gene is TRBJ2-7, the V gene TRBV30, with D maybe TRBD1 (6 bases). Germline V gene data show CDR1 as GTSNPN and CDR2 as SVGIG (reference sequence). CDR3 length: 13 amino acids. Trimming took off 5 bases at V and 2 bases at J, with 13 bases between the two ends. CDR3 bases: TGTGCCTGGGCCCGGGACAAACCCTACGAGCAGTACTTC. Encoded protein: CAWARDKPYEQYF.

The V gene is TRBV7-9, the J gene TRBJ1-1; no firm D call. CDR3 length: 11 amino acids. CDR1 is SEHNR, CDR2 FQNEAQ, per germline (reference sequence). Trimming stripped 8 bases from V and 8 bases from J, with 12 bases between. In DNA, the CDR3 is TGTGCCAGCGGTTCCGGGGTAGAAGCTTTCTTT. Its translation: CASGSGVEAFF.

This clonotype was counted between two and nine times. The chain carries TRBV7-3 and TRBJ1-6, with D maybe TRBD1 (6 bases). Germline CDR1 SGHTA, CDR2 FQGTGA. The CDR3 runs 12 residues. V gave up 4 bases and J gave up 12 bases, with 10 bases separating them. For the CDR3, the DNA is TGTGCCAGCAGCTCAGGGGTGGGACCCCTCCACTTT. The encoded protein is CASSSGVGPLHF.

This chain links TRBV29-1 with TRBJ2-5; TRBD2 agrees at 7 bases. Trimming at V came to 3 bases and at J to 3 bases, leaving 4 bases not matched to a gene. The V gene's germline CDR1 is SQVTM and CDR2 ANQGSEA. The CDR3 length is 13 residues. CDR3 protein: CSVEGDYKETQYF. DNA for the CDR3: TGCAGCGTTGAGGGGGACTACAAAGAGACCCAGTACTTC.

V and J are TRBV6-1 and TRBJ2-3, with D tentatively TRBD2 (6 bases). There are 16 residues in the CDR3. V was clipped by 2 bases and J by 2 bases, with 14 bases between them. From germline, CDR1 is MNHNS and CDR2 SASEGT. CDR3 amino acids: CASSERRDSNTDTQYF. CDR3 DNA: TGTGCCAGCAGTGAACGGAGGGACTCCAACACAGATACGCAGTATTTT.